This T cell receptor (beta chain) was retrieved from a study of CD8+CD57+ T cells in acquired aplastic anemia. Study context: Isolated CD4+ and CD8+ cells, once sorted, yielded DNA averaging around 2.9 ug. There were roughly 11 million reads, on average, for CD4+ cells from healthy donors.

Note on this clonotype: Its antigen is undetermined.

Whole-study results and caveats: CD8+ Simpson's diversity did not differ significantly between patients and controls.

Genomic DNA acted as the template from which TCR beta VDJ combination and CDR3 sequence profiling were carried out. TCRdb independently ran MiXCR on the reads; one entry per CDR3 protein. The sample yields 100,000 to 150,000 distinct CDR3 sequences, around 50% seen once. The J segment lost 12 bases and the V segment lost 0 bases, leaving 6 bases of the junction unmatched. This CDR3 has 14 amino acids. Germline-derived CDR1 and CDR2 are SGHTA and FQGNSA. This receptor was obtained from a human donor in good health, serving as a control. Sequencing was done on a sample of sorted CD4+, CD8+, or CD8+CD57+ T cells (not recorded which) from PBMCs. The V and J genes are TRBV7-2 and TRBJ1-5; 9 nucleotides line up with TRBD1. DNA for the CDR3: TGTGCCAGCAGCTTAGCCGGACAGGGGACCATCCAGCATTTT. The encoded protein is CASSLAGQGTIQHF.